A single sample is the source of the 25 T cell receptor beta chains below, sequenced in a study of blood T cell repertoires in COVID-19. Libraries were prepared by immunoSEQ multiplex PCR; TCRdb keeps only in-frame clonotypes and omits some of them. The sample includes about 160,000 clones, roughly 83% seen only once; the top ten take 4.4%. The source material was PBMCs or T cells enriched from blood (not recorded which). These receptors were taken from a woman in her 50s who had recovered from COVID-19.

This clone was detected once. This chain uses TRBV29-1 with TRBJ1-1, with 10 positions matching TRBD1. Looked up from germline, CDR1 is SQVTM and CDR2 is ANQGSEA. With 5 bases clipped from V and 4 bases from J, the junction kept 4 bases outside the gene matches. This CDR3 spans 13 amino acids. The CDR3: CSVKGQGGTEAFF. The CDR3 DNA reads as TGCAGCGTTAAAGGACAGGGGGGCACTGAAGCTTTCTTT.

This clone was found once. V usage is TRBV27 and J usage is TRBJ2-1, with 11 bases identical to TRBD2. This CDR3 comprises 15 residues. V shed 4 bases and J 13 bases; nucleotides not matched to a gene: 12. Germline V gives CDR1 MNHEY, CDR2 SMNVEV (reference sequence). The CDR3 region is CASSSPGLAETQQFF. The CDR3 DNA reads TGTGCCAGCAGTTCTCCGGGACTAGCGGAAACCCAACAGTTCTTC.

V is TRBV6-5 and J is TRBJ1-1; 8 bases fit TRBD1. Germline V gives CDR1 MNHEY, CDR2 SVGAGI. V lost 2 bases, J lost 4 bases, and 3 bases stayed unmatched. The CDR3 extends over 14 amino acids. CDR3 protein: CASSYTDRATEAFF. CDR3 nucleotides: TGTGCCAGCAGTTACACGGACAGGGCCACTGAAGCTTTCTTT.

This chain connects TRBV7-9 to TRBJ2-5, with TRBD1 identical over 10 bases. The V and J ends lost 5 bases and 7 bases, in that order; junction bases with no gene match: 13. The CDR3 has 16 amino acids. Germline CDR1 reads SEHNR; CDR2 reads FQNEAQ (reference sequence). The CDR3 reads CASSIATGGDVRTQYF. The CDR3 DNA reads TGTGCCAGCAGCATCGCGACAGGGGGCGACGTTCGGACCCAGTACTTC. The full variable domain, with the rest looked up from reference TRBV7-9 and TRBJ2-5, is DTGVSQNPRHKITKRGQNVTFRCDPISEHNRLYWYRQTLGQGPEFLTYFQNEAQLEKSRLLSDRFSAERPKGSFSTLEIQRTEQGDSAMYLCASSIATGGDVRTQYFGPGTRLLVL.

This CDR3 is CASIYQRGGQETQYF. CDR3 in DNA: TGTGCCAGCATTTACCAGCGGGGGGGGCAAGAGACCCAGTACTTC. The chain has TRBV7-2 and TRBJ2-5, with 10 bases that match TRBD2. From germline, CDR1 is SGHTA and CDR2 FQGNSA. The CDR3 is made up of 15 amino acids. V lost 7 bases and J lost 2; bases outside the gene matches: 7. Full variable domain (outside the CDR3, taken from reference TRBV7-2 and TRBJ2-5): GAGVSQSPSNKVTEKGKDVELRCDPISGHTALYWYRQSLGQGLEFLIYFQGNSAPDKSGLPSDRFSAERTGGSVSTLTIQRTQQEDSAVYLCASIYQRGGQETQYFGPGTRLLVL.

The chain is built from TRBV4-1 and TRBJ1-5; D not certain. Germline loops: CDR1 MGHRA, CDR2 YSYEKL. This CDR3 is 14 amino acids long. Trimming shortened V by 1 base and J by 4 bases, and 8 bases separated the two germline ends. CDR3 bases: TGCGCCAGCAGCCAAGTTCAGGTGAATCAGCCCCAGCATTTT. Protein product: CASSQVQVNQPQHF.

V is TRBV6-1 and J is TRBJ2-2; 12 bases match TRBD2. The CDR3 loop spans 16 amino acids. Unmatched junction bases numbered 6, after V lost 6 bases and J lost 4 bases. Germline CDR1 reads MNHNS; CDR2 reads SASEGT. CDR3 loop: CASRERLAGVTGELFF. The CDR3, as DNA: TGTGCCAGCAGGGAAAGACTAGCGGGAGTCACCGGGGAGCTGTTTTTT.

This clone has only one observation. This chain joins TRBV9 and TRBJ2-2; TRBD1 matches 9 bases. V was clipped by 3 bases and J by 5 bases; unmatched bases: 2. From germline, CDR1 is SGDLS and CDR2 YYNGEE. The CDR3 runs 14 residues. CDR3 amino acids: CASSGGTGTGELFF. CDR3 bases: TGTGCCAGCAGCGGAGGGACAGGGACCGGGGAGCTGTTTTTT.

The chain couples TRBV15 to TRBJ1-1, with D perhaps TRBD1 (6 bases). V was trimmed by 1 base and J by 1 base, leaving 10 bases between them. CDR3 length equals 15 residues. CDR1 and CDR2 from the germline V gene are LNHNV and YYDKDF (reference sequence). The CDR3 spells CATSRVLQGNTEAFF. CDR3 DNA: TGTGCCACCAGCAGAGTTCTACAGGGGAACACTGAAGCTTTCTTT.

The chain links TRBV4-1 to TRBJ2-1; D not certain. This CDR3 comprises 15 residues. Germline values: CDR1 MGHRA, CDR2 YSYEKL. Between the trimmed V and J ends, which lost 0 bases and 4 bases, there was a span of 10 bases. CDR3: CASSQDQMAYNEQFF. The DNA of the CDR3 is TGCGCCAGCAGCCAAGATCAGATGGCTTACAATGAGCAGTTCTTC.

The rearrangement uses TRBV3-1 (or the pseudogene TRBV3-2) and TRBJ1-2, with 10 positions matching TRBD1. There are 16 residues in the CDR3. Germline CDR1 LGHDT, CDR2 YNNKEL (reference sequence). J lost 3 bases, V lost 0 bases, and 4 bases had no gene match. DNA of the CDR3: TGTGCCAGCAGCCAAGAGGGGACAGGGGTGGACTATGGCTACACCTTC. Its protein is CASSQEGTGVDYGYTF.

This clone appeared once. The J gene is TRBJ2-2, the V gene TRBV9; weak D call: TRBD2 (6 bases). Between the trimmed V and J ends, which lost 0 bases and 6 bases, there was a span of 15 bases. CDR1 and CDR2 from the germline V gene are SGDLS and YYNGEE. The CDR3 extends over 16 amino acids. Written as DNA, the CDR3 is TGTGCCAGCAGCGTAGATGGAGCGGGCCAAGCCGGGGAGCTGTTTTTT. Its translation is CASSVDGAGQAGELFF.

The chain carries TRBV19 and TRBJ1-2; D might be TRBD1 (6 bases). Trimming took off 6 bases at V and 5 bases at J, with 13 bases between the two ends. Germline CDR1 and CDR2: LNHDA and SQIVND (reference sequence). The CDR3 totals 13 residues. CDR3 nucleotides: TGTGCCAGTAGCAGGGGTGACTATTATGGCTACACCTTC. Translation: CASSRGDYYGYTF.

The table lists this clone with a few counts. The genes are TRBV25-1 and TRBJ1-1; TRBD1 aligns across 9 bases. This CDR3 comprises 15 residues. V was pared by 5 bases and J by 10 bases, with 14 bases of the junction left unmatched. CDR1 is MGHDK and CDR2 is SYGVNS in the germline V gene. The CDR3 loop reads CASSKQGASGQGAFF. The CDR3 DNA reads TGTGCCAGCAGTAAACAGGGGGCGTCGGGCCAGGGAGCTTTCTTT.

The chain employs TRBV5-6 and TRBJ1-4; the match to TRBD1 covers 7 bases. The CDR3 length is 14 residues. With 5 bases clipped from V and 7 bases from J, the junction kept 8 bases outside the gene matches. CDR1 and CDR2 (germline): SGHDT, YYEEEE. The CDR3 DNA reads TGTGCCAGCAGGCATACAGGGGTCGGTGAAAAACTGTTTTTT. Residues: CASRHTGVGEKLFF.

This chain uses TRBV7-2 with TRBJ1-2; D is possibly TRBD1 (6 bases). Germline V gives CDR1 SGHTA, CDR2 FQGNSA. The CDR3 runs 16 residues. With 5 bases removed from V and 0 bases from J, the gap between germline ends came to 16 bases. DNA for the CDR3: TGTGCCAGCAGCCCCCGTGGGACACGAGCTAACTATGGCTACACCTTC. Protein: CASSPRGTRANYGYTF.

This clone was seen only once. V gene TRBV13 combines with J gene TRBJ2-7, with D tentatively TRBD2 (5 bases). The CDR3 has 16 amino acids. V was pared by 1 base and J by 3 bases, with 16 bases between. Looked up from germline, CDR1 is PRHDT and CDR2 is FYEKMQ (reference sequence). DNA for the CDR3: TGTGCCAGCAGCTTAGCACGAGGGCGCCTTGACTACGAGCAGTACGTC. It yields the protein CASSLARGRLDYEQYV.

V usage is TRBV29-1 and J usage is TRBJ1-6, with 8 nucleotides matching TRBD1. The CDR3 runs 13 residues. V lost 6 bases, J lost 6 bases, and 4 bases stayed unmatched. Germline CDR1 and CDR2: SQVTM and ANQGSEA. Here the CDR3 reads CSVRDRSNSPLHF. The DNA for the CDR3 is TGCAGCGTCCGGGACAGGAGTAATTCACCCCTCCACTTT.

For the CDR3, the DNA is TGTGCCAGCAGCTTATCAGGGTATGAGCAGTTCTTC. This codes for CASSLSGYEQFF. The gene calls are TRBV7-2 and TRBJ2-1, with D tentatively TRBD1 (5 bases). Germline assignment: CDR1 SGHTA and CDR2 FQGNSA. This CDR3 has 12 residues. V was cut by 2 bases and J by 8 bases, with 7 bases left in between. Drawing the rest from reference TRBV7-2 and TRBJ2-1, the complete variable domain is GAGVSQSPSNKVTEKGKDVELRCDPISGHTALYWYRQSLGQGLEFLIYFQGNSAPDKSGLPSDRFSAERTGGSVSTLTIQRTQQEDSAVYLCASSLSGYEQFFGPGTRLTVL.

The rearrangement links TRBV3-1 (or the pseudogene TRBV3-2) to TRBJ1-6; TRBD1 matches 11 bases. The germline V gene encodes CDR1 LGHDT and CDR2 YNNKEL (reference sequence). This CDR3 has 16 residues. V was pared by 5 bases and J by 9 bases, with 9 bases of the junction left unmatched. The CDR3 nucleotides read TGTGCCAGCAGCAATCGCCCGGGGACAGGGGGTTCACCCCTCCACTTT. Translated: CASSNRPGTGGSPLHF.

This clone has just a few counts. The same CDR3 also results from other DNA sequences found in this sample. The chain uses TRBV30 and TRBJ1-5; D possibly corresponds to TRBD1 (5 bases). Per germline, CDR1 GTSNPN and CDR2 SVGIG (reference sequence). The CDR3 loop spans 13 amino acids. Trimming removed 0 bases from V and 4 bases from J, with 7 bases in between. The CDR3 DNA sequence: TGTGCCTGGAGTGTGGAGGGGAATCAGCCCCAGCATTTT. Amino acid sequence: CAWSVEGNQPQHF.

V gene TRBV5-1 combines with J gene TRBJ2-5, with 11 bases identical to TRBD2. Trimming took 0 bases from V and 1 from J; bases not matched to a gene: 2. This CDR3 region has 16 residues. Germline CDR1 is SGHRS and CDR2 is YFSETQ. The CDR3 is CASSLVGTSGQETQYF. The DNA for the CDR3 is TGCGCCAGCAGCTTGGTTGGGACTAGCGGCCAAGAGACCCAGTACTTC.

The chain combines TRBV24-1 with TRBJ1-5; 7 positions match TRBD1. The CDR3 is 13 residues long. From germline, CDR1 is KGHDR and CDR2 SFDVKD. The V and J ends lost 7 bases and 7 bases, in that order; junction bases with no gene match: 6. The CDR3: CATRDGTAQPQHF. CDR3 in DNA: TGTGCCACCAGAGACGGGACAGCCCAGCCCCAGCATTTT.

This chain joins TRBV25-1 and TRBJ2-7, with 8 bases identical to TRBD1. Germline assignment: CDR1 MGHDK and CDR2 SYGVNS. The CDR3 contains 13 residues. After removal of 8 bases from V and 2 bases from J, the junction contained 5 bases not matched to a gene. For the CDR3, the DNA is TGTGCCAGCCGAGGGACAGGACCCTACGAGCAGTACGTC. This translates into CASRGTGPYEQYV.

V gene TRBV11-2 combines with J gene TRBJ2-5; tentative D call: TRBD2 (5 bases). The CDR3 consists of 12 residues. The V and J ends lost 4 bases and 10 bases respectively, with 13 bases between them. The germline gives CDR1 SGHAT, CDR2 FQNNGV. CDR3: CASSSPIGVQYF. The CDR3 region has the DNA TGTGCCAGCAGCTCCCCCATCGGGGTCCAGTACTTC.